This TCR beta chain was documented in a study of shared clonotypes between healthy human individuals. Assay: immunoSEQ multiplex PCR; the TCRdb copy retains only in-frame clones and omits some. The sample includes approximately 2,300,000 clones, under 95% seen only once; the top ten take more than 0.35%. The V gene's germline CDR1 is SGHNT and CDR2 YENEEA. Trimming removed 5 bases at V and 4 bases at J, with 20 bases between. CDR3 length: 16 amino acids. Regarding this clone: Its antigen is not identified.

Among the donors, all were Caucasian adults who lived in Nashville, Tennessee. Findings of the study overall: Clonotype sharing across a few donors was observed for 4% to 5.5% of naive CD4 clonotypes. Researchers sampled only blood; tissue repertoires likely differ.

The chain couples TRBV11-3 to TRBJ2-5, with D tentatively TRBD1 or TRBD2 (6 bases each). This receptor was obtained from a man in his late teens or twenties in good health. Some clones in this sample may be carry-over from other donors' samples. Sequenced material: naive CD4+ T cells from PBMCs. The subset denotes: CD45RA+ positively selected. The CDR3 region is CASSATGGPGAETQYF. The CDR3 DNA reads TGTGCCAGCAGCGCCACTGGAGGCCCGGGGGCAGAGACCCAGTACTTC.